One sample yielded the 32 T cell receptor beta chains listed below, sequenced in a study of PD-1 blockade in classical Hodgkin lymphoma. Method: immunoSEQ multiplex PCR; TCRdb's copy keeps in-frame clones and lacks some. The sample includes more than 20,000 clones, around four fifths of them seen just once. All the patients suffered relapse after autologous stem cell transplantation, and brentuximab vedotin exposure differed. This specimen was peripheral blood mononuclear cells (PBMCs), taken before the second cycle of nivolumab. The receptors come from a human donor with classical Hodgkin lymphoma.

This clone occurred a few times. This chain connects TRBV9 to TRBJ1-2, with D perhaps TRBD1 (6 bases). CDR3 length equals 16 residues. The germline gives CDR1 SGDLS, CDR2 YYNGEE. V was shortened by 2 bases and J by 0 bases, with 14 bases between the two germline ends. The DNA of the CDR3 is TGTGCCAGCAGCGTCGGGACACCAAATTCTAACTATGGCTACACCTTC. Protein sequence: CASSVGTPNSNYGYTF.

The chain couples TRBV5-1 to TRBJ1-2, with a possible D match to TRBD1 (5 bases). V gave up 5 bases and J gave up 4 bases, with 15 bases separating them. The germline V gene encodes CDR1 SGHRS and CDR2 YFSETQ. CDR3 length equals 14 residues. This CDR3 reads CASRGTGGAYGYTF. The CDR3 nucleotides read TGCGCCAGCAGAGGGACGGGAGGAGCCTATGGCTACACCTTC.

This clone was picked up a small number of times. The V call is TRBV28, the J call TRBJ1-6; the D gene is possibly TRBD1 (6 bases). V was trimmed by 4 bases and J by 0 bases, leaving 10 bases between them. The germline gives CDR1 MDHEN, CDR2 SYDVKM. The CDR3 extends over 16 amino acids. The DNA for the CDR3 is TGTGCCAGCAGTTCCGACAGGAGCTCCTATAATTCACCCCTCCACTTT. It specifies CASSSDRSSYNSPLHF.

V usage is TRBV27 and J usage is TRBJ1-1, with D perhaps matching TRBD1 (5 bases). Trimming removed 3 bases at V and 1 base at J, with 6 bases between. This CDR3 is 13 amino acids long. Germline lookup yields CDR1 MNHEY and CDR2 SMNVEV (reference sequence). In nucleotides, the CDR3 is TGTGCCAGCAGTTTTGACAGGAACACTGAAGCTTTCTTT. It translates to CASSFDRNTEAFF.

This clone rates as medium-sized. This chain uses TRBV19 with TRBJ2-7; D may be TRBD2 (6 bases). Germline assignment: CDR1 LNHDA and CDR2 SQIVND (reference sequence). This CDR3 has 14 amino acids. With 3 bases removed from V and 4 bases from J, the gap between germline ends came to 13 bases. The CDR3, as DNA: TGTGCCAGTAGTATCACGGGGGAGACATACGAGCAGTACTTC. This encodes CASSITGETYEQYF.

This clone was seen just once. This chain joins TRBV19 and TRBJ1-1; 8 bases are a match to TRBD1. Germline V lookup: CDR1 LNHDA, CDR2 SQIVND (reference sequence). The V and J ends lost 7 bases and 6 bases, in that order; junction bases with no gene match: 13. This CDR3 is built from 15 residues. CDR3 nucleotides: TGTGCCAGTACTTCTCCCCCTCAGGGGGCGGCTGAAGCTTTCTTT. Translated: CASTSPPQGAAEAFF.

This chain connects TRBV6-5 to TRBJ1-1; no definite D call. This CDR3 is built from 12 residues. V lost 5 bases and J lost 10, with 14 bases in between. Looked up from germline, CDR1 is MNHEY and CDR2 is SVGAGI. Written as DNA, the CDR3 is TGTGCCAGCAGTCGTGAGGTATGGGGAGCTTTCTTT. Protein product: CASSREVWGAFF.

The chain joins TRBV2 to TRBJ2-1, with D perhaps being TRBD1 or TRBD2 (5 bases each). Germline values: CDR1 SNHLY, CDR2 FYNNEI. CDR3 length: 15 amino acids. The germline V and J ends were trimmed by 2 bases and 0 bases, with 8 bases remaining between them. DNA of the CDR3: TGTGCCAGCAGTGAAATTGGGGGCTCCTACAATGAGCAGTTCTTC. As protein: CASSEIGGSYNEQFF.

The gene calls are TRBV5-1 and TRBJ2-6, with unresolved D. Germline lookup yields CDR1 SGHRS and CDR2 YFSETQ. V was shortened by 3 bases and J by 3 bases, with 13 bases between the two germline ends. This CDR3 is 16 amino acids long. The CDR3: CASSSIVAGGANVLTF. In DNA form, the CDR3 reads TGCGCCAGCAGCTCGATAGTAGCAGGTGGGGCCAACGTCCTGACTTTC.

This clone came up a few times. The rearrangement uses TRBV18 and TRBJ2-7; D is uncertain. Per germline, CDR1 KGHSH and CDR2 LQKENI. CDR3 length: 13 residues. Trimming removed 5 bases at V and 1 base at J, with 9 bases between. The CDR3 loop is CASSARRSYEQYF. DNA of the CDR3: TGTGCCAGCTCAGCAAGACGGTCCTACGAGCAGTACTTC.

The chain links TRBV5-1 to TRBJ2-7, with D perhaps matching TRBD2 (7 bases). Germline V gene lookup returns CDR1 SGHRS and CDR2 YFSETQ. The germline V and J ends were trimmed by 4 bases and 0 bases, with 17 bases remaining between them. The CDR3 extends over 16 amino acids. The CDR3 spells CASSPGGGRSSYEQYV. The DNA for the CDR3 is TGCGCCAGCAGCCCGGGCGGGGGCCGCAGCTCCTACGAGCAGTACGTC.

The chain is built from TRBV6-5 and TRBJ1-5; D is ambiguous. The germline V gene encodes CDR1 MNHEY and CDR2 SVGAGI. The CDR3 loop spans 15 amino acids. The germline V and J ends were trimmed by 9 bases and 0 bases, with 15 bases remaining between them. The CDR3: CASTPQGRSNQPQHF. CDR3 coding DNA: TGTGCCAGTACCCCACAAGGGCGTAGCAATCAGCCCCAGCATTTT.

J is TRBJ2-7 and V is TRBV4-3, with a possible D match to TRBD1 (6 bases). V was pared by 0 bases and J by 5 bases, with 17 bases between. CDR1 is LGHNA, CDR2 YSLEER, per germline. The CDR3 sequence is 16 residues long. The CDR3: CASSQEVYRAWDEQYF. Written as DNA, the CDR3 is TGCGCCAGCAGCCAAGAAGTCTACAGGGCCTGGGACGAGCAGTACTTC.

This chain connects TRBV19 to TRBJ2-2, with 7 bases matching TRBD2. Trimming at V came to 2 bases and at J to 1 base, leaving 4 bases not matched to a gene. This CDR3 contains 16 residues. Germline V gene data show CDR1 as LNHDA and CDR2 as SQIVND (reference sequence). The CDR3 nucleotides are TGTGCCAGTAGTATATCGCGGGGGAGGAACACCGGGGAGCTGTTTTTT. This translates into CASSISRGRNTGELFF.

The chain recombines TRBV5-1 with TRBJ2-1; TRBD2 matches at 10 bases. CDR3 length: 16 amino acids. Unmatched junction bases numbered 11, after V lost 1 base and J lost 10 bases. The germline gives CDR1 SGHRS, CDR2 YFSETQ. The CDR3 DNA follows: TGCGCCAGCAGCTTGCTGCGGACTAGCGGTACAATGGAGCAGTTCTTC. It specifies CASSLLRTSGTMEQFF.

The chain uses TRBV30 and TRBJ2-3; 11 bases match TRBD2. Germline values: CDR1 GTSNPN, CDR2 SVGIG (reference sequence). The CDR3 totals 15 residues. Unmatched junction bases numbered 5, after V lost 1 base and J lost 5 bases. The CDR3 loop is CAWSELAGGRDTQYF. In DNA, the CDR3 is TGTGCCTGGAGTGAATTAGCGGGAGGGAGAGATACGCAGTATTTT.

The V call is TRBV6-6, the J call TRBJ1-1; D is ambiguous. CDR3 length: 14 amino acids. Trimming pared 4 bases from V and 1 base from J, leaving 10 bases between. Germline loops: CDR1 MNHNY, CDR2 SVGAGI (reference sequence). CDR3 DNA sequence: TGTGCCAGCAGTTCCCGACGGAAGAACACTGAAGCTTTCTTT. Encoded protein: CASSSRRKNTEAFF.

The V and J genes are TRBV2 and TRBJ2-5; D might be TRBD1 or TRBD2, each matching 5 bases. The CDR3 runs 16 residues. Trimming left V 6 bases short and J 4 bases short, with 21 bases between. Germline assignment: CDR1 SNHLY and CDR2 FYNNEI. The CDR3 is CASRRDAQGLRETQYF. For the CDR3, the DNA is TGTGCCAGCAGGAGGGACGCCCAGGGTTTAAGAGAGACCCAGTACTTC.

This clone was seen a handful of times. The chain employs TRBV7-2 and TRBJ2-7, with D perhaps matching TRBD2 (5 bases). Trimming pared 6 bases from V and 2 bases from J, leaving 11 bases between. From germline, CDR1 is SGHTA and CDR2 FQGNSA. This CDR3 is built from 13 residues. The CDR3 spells CASSVDSTYEQYF. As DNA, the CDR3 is TGTGCCAGCAGTGTGGACTCCACCTACGAGCAGTACTTC.

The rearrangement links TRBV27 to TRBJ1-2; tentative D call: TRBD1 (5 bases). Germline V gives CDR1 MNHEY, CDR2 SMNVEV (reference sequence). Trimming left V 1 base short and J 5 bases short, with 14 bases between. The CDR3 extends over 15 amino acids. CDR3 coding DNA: TGTGCCAGCAGTTTATTCCGTGGGGGAGGGTATGGCTACACCTTC. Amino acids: CASSLFRGGGYGYTF.

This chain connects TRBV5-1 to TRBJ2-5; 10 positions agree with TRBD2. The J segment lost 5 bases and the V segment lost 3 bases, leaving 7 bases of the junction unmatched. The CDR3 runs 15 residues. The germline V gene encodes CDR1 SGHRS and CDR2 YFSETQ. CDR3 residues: CASSSQRGGFETQYF. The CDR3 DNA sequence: TGCGCCAGCAGCTCCCAGCGGGGGGGCTTCGAGACCCAGTACTTC.

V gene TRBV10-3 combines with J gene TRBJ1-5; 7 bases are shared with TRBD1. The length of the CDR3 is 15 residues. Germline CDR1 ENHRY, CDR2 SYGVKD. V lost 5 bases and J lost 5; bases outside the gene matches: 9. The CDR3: CAISPSGTDYQPQHF. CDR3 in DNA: TGTGCCATCAGTCCTTCCGGGACAGACTATCAGCCCCAGCATTTT.

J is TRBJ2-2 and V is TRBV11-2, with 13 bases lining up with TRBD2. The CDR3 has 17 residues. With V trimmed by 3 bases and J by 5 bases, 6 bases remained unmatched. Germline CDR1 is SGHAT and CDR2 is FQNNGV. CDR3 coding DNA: TGTGCCAGCAGCTTCAACGCGGGACTAGCGGGGACCGGGGAGCTGTTTTTT. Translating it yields CASSFNAGLAGTGELFF.

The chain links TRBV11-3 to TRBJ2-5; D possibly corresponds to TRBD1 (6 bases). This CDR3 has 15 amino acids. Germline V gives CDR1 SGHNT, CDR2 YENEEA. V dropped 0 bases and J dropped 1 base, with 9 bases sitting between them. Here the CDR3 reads CASSLEGGPQETQYF. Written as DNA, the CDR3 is TGTGCCAGCAGCTTAGAAGGGGGACCCCAAGAGACCCAGTACTTC.

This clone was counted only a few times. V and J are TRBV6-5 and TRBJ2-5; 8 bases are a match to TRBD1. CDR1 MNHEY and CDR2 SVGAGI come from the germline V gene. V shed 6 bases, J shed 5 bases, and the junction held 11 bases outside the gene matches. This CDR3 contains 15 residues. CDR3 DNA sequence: TGTGCCAGCAGCCCGACAGGGGATGGGCAGGAGACCCAGTACTTC. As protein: CASSPTGDGQETQYF.

The CDR3 loop is CASSPRGSSEAFF. The CDR3 nucleotides are TGTGCCAGCAGTCCTAGGGGGTCATCCGAAGCTTTCTTT. V is TRBV11-2 and J is TRBJ1-1; tentatively, D is TRBD1 (6 bases). Trimming left V 6 bases short and J 8 bases short, with 16 bases between. The CDR3 length is 13 residues. From germline, CDR1 is SGHAT and CDR2 FQNNGV.

CDR3 region: CASRYDIGPNTEAFF. DNA for the CDR3: TGTGCCAGCAGGTACGACATCGGGCCGAACACTGAAGCTTTCTTT. J is TRBJ1-1 and V is TRBV7-8; D gene uncertain. CDR1 is SGHVS, CDR2 FQNEAQ, per germline. Trimming cost V 6 bases and J 1 base, with 15 bases left between them. The CDR3 totals 15 residues.

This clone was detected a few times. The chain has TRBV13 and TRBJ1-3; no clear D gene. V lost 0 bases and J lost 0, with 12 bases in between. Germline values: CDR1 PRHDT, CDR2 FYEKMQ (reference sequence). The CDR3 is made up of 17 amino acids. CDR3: CASSLGDGPSSGNTIYF. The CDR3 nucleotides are TGTGCCAGCAGCTTAGGGGACGGTCCGAGCTCTGGAAACACCATATATTTT.

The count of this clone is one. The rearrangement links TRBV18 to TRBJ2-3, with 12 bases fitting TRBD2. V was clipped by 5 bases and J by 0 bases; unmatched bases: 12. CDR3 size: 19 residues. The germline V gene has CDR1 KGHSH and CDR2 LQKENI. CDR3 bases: TGTGCCAGCTCAACAACCGGGACTAGCGGGCCGAGGAGCACAGATACGCAGTATTTT. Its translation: CASSTTGTSGPRSTDTQYF.

The CDR3 bases are TGCGCCAGTAACTCTGGAAACACCATATATTTT. This translates into CASNSGNTIYF. V gene TRBV10-2 combines with J gene TRBJ1-3; unclear D gene. This CDR3 is 11 amino acids long. Germline CDR1 WSHSY, CDR2 SAAADI. V gave up 9 bases and J gave up 0 bases, with 3 bases separating them.

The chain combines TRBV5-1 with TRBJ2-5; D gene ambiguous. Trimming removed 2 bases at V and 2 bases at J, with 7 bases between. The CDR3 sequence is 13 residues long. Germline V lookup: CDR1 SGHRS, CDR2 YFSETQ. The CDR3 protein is CASSFQGQETQYF. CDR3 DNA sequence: TGCGCCAGCAGCTTCCAAGGGCAAGAGACCCAGTACTTC.

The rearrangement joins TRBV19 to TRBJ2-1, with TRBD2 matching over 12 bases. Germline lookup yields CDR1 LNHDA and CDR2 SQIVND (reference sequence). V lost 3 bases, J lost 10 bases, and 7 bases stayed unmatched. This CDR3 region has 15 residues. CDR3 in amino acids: CASSILLAGGTEQFF. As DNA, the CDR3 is TGTGCCAGTAGTATCCTACTAGCGGGAGGAACAGAGCAGTTCTTC.